This T cell receptor (beta chain) emerged from a study of T cells in localized non-small cell lung cancer. Whole-study findings and limits: Investigators sequenced only a single tumor region, leaving heterogeneity possible. There was higher T cell clonality in uninvolved adjacent lung than in tumor, and it was highest there. Adjacent lung tissue had a median roughly 62 of the top 100 clones found in the tumor.

In the case of this clone: Its antigen remains unidentified.

Here immunoSEQ multiplex PCR was the method, and the copy in TCRdb shows in-frame clones only, minus some. The sample consists of about 11,000 clones, roughly four fifths of them appearing once. V was pared by 0 bases and J by 0 bases, with 8 bases between. The CDR3 covers 15 residues. CDR1 is LGHNA, CDR2 YNFKEQ, per germline. This receptor was obtained from a female donor aged 60 or older with stage II lung adenocarcinoma. Specimen: peripheral blood mononuclear cells, collected before any cancer treatment. The chain joins TRBV4-2 to TRBJ1-1, with D hard to call. CDR3 sequence reads: CASSQEIQMNTEAFF. The CDR3 region has the DNA TGTGCCAGCAGCCAAGAAATACAGATGAACACTGAAGCTTTCTTT.